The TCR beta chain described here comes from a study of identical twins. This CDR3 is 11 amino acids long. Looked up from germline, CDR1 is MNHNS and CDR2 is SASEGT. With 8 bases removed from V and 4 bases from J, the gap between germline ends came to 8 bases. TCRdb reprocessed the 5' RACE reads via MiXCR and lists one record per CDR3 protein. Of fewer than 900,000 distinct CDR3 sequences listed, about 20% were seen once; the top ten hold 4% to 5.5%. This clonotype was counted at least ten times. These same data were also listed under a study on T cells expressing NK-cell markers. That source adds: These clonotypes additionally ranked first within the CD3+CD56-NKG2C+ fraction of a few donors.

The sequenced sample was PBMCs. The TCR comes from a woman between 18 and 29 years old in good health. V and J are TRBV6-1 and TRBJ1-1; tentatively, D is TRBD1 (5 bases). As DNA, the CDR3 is TGTGCCAGCGGGGGTTTCACTGAAGCTTTCTTT. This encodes CASGGFTEAFF.